The 8 T cell receptor beta chains below were found in one sample sequenced in a study of cytomegalovirus exposure and HLA in healthy donors. PCR was performed using 60 Vbeta and 13 Jbeta primers. The protocol was immunoSEQ multiplex PCR, while the TCRdb copy is restricted to in-frame clones and leaves out a portion. The data hold around 200,000 clones, with 75% to 90% observed a single time. Sequencing used PBMCs. The source is a woman aged 30 to 39 in good health and CMV-seronegative.

This clone was seen only once. The V gene is TRBV19, the J gene TRBJ2-3, with 7 bases that match TRBD2. CDR3 size: 16 residues. CDR1 LNHDA and CDR2 SQIVND come from the germline V gene (reference sequence). J was trimmed by 2 bases and V by 4 bases; bases with no gene match: 9. The CDR3 coding sequence is TGTGCCAGTAGTAAAATTAGCGGGTCATACACAGATACGCAGTATTTT. It specifies CASSKISGSYTDTQYF.

The V and J genes are TRBV2 and TRBJ2-1; a possible D gene is TRBD2 (6 bases). V dropped 3 bases and J dropped 0 bases, with 9 bases sitting between them. Per the germline V gene, CDR1 is SNHLY and CDR2 is FYNNEI. The CDR3 totals 15 residues. The chain's CDR3 is CASSDQRASYNEQFF. CDR3 bases: TGTGCCAGCAGTGATCAGCGGGCCTCCTACAATGAGCAGTTCTTC.

In this sample, this clone turned up a few times. The V call is TRBV6-6, the J call TRBJ1-1; perhaps TRBD1 as D (6 bases). Trimming stripped 0 bases from V and 4 bases from J, with 9 bases between. The CDR3 runs 14 residues. The germline V gene encodes CDR1 MNHNY and CDR2 SVGAGI (reference sequence). DNA for the CDR3: TGTGCCAGCAGTTACTCAGGGGGAAGCACTGAAGCTTTCTTT. Translating gives CASSYSGGSTEAFF.

V and J are TRBV20-1 and TRBJ2-7, with D perhaps matching TRBD1 (6 bases). This CDR3 is 11 amino acids long. Trimming took off 6 bases at V and 6 bases at J, with 12 bases between the two ends. Looked up from germline, CDR1 is DFQATT and CDR2 is SNEGSKA (reference sequence). The CDR3 here is CSASGAAEQYF. CDR3 in DNA: TGCAGTGCGTCAGGGGCGGCCGAGCAGTACTTC.

For the CDR3, the DNA is TGTGCCATCAGTGAAGGCACAGAACAAGAGACCCAGTACTTC. It codes for CAISEGTEQETQYF. The chain links TRBV10-3 to TRBJ2-5; D unclear. CDR3 length: 14 residues. Germline CDR1 ENHRY, CDR2 SYGVKD. V lost 3 bases, J lost 2 bases, and 10 bases lay in between.

The rearrangement joins TRBV5-1 to TRBJ2-4; the match to TRBD1 covers 7 bases. The V segment lost 0 bases and the J segment 5 bases; nucleotides outside the gene matches: 8. This CDR3 has 16 residues. From germline, CDR1 is SGHRS and CDR2 YFSETQ. This CDR3 reads CASSLGKWDSQNIQYF. CDR3 nucleotides: TGCGCCAGCAGCTTGGGAAAGTGGGACAGCCAAAACATTCAGTACTTC.

The chain couples TRBV4-2 to TRBJ2-4; D perhaps matches TRBD1 (6 bases). Germline CDR1 is LGHNA and CDR2 is YNFKEQ. The CDR3 has 16 residues. Deletions cut 1 base from V and 0 bases from J, with 10 bases between. CDR3: CASSQGRGLAKNIQYF. In DNA, the CDR3 is TGTGCCAGCAGCCAAGGCAGGGGTTTAGCCAAAAACATTCAGTACTTC.

This clone was counted a few times. This chain links TRBV5-1 with TRBJ1-1; possible D gene TRBD1, 5 bases. This CDR3 spans 13 amino acids. Germline lookup yields CDR1 SGHRS and CDR2 YFSETQ. The V gene lost 4 bases and the J gene lost 2 bases, with 9 bases spanning the gap. For the CDR3, the DNA is TGCGCCAGCAGCGCCCAGGGTAACACTGAAGCTTTCTTT. Protein: CASSAQGNTEAFF.